This entry lists 16 T cell receptor beta chains sequenced from one sample in a study of T-cell reconstitution after alpha-beta-depleted transplantation in children. It was with unique molecular identifiers that the TCRbeta library was prepared. TCRdb fed the PCR reads into MiXCR, producing one record per CDR3 protein. In the table there are 260,000 or so distinct CDR3 sequences, 9.5% to 15% of which are singletons. Here the sequenced sample was PBMCs from the stem cell graft donor, taken from the stem cell graft. The receptors shown here come from a human donor who donated a stem cell graft to a child with acute lymphoblastic leukemia.

This clonotype has at least ten counts. CDR3 loop: CASRATGTYSNQPQHF. In DNA, the CDR3 is TGTGCCAGCAGGGCAACCGGGACTTATAGCAATCAGCCCCAGCATTTT. The chain has TRBV12-3 or TRBV12-4 and TRBJ1-5, with D maybe TRBD1 (5 bases). This CDR3 comprises 16 residues. Trimming left V 6 bases short and J 0 bases short, with 15 bases between.

This clonotype was recorded at least ten times. V gene TRBV27 combines with J gene TRBJ2-7, with D perhaps TRBD1 or TRBD2 (6 bases each). With 1 base removed from V and 6 bases from J, the gap between germline ends came to 13 bases. The CDR3 runs to 14 residues. The germline V gene encodes CDR1 MNHEY and CDR2 SMNVEV (reference sequence). The CDR3 DNA is TGTGCCAGCAGTTTATACTGGGGGGCCCGCGAGCAGTACTTC. It specifies CASSLYWGAREQYF.

This clonotype was recorded at least ten times. This chain links TRBV5-6 with TRBJ2-1, with a weak D call TRBD2 (5 bases). The V end lost 3 bases, the J end lost 8 bases, and 24 bases lay between the germline ends. Germline V lookup: CDR1 SGHDT, CDR2 YYEEEE. The CDR3 runs to 17 residues. This CDR3 reads CASSSSFGVRGLDEQFF. CDR3 in DNA: TGTGCCAGCAGCTCTTCGTTTGGGGTCAGAGGGCTAGATGAGCAGTTCTTC.

This chain joins TRBV6-5 and TRBJ1-1; D is unclear. This CDR3 is built from 15 residues. Trimming pared 3 bases from V and 1 base from J, leaving 12 bases between. Germline V gene lookup returns CDR1 MNHEY and CDR2 SVGAGI. In DNA, the CDR3 is TGTGCCAGCAGTTATTATCTGACGCCGAACACTGAAGCTTTCTTT. Encoded protein: CASSYYLTPNTEAFF.

This clonotype occurred many times. The genes are TRBV9 and TRBJ2-1; unclear D gene. This CDR3 comprises 17 residues. Germline lookup yields CDR1 SGDLS and CDR2 YYNGEE. Trimming left V 1 base short and J 11 bases short, with 25 bases between. The CDR3, as DNA: TGTGCCAGCAGCGTACGGACGGCCATCTCCCTTTACAAAAAGCAGTTCTTC. Translated: CASSVRTAISLYKKQFF.

This clonotype was observed a few times. The chain recombines TRBV18 with TRBJ1-2; no firm D call. V was pared by 3 bases and J by 3 bases, with 8 bases between. The CDR3 covers 13 residues. CDR1 is KGHSH, CDR2 LQKENI, per germline. The CDR3 sequence: CASSPPNDYGYTF. CDR3 sequence (DNA): TGTGCCAGCTCACCTCCAAATGACTATGGCTACACCTTC.

As to this clonotype: A clone one base away is much larger, so this may be a read error. V and J are TRBV11-1 and TRBJ2-7; perhaps TRBD2 as D (7 bases). The length of the CDR3 is 12 residues. In germline, CDR1 is SGHAT, CDR2 FQDESV (reference sequence). DNA for the CDR3: TGTGCCAGCTCTTCGGGGGGCTACAAGCAGTACTTC. Encoded protein: CASSSGGYKQYF.

This clonotype was found many times. J is TRBJ2-1 and V is TRBV5-5, with 13 bases identical to TRBD2. The CDR3 covers 17 residues. J lost 1 base, V lost 1 base, and 2 bases had no gene match. Germline V CDR1 and CDR2: SGHKS, YYEKEE (reference sequence). In DNA form, the CDR3 reads TGTGCCAGCAGCTTGACTAGCGGGAGGGGGTCCTACAATGAGCAGTTCTTC. Translation gives CASSLTSGRGSYNEQFF.

This chain connects TRBV30 to TRBJ1-1, with 9 positions matching TRBD1. The CDR3 loop spans 14 amino acids. Looked up from germline, CDR1 is GTSNPN and CDR2 is SVGIG (reference sequence). J was trimmed by 5 bases and V by 3 bases; bases with no gene match: 7. Written as DNA, the CDR3 is TGTGCCTGGAGACTACAGGGGGCGCGAACTGAAGCTTTCTTT. Amino acids: CAWRLQGARTEAFF.

As regards this clonotype: A single base separates this from a much larger clone, so it may be a read error. The chain links TRBV12-3 or TRBV12-4 to TRBJ2-7; TRBD2 matches at 7 bases. The CDR3 contains 14 residues. The junction had 10 bases not matched to a gene; V was cut back by 2 bases and J by 9 bases. The CDR3 DNA follows: TGTGCCAGCAGTTTAAGCGGGAAAGGGTCCGCGCAGTACTTC. Translation: CASSLSGKGSAQYF.

In this sample, this clonotype turned up many times. The rearrangement links TRBV25-1 to TRBJ2-3; D is unclear. V lost 1 base, J lost 1 base, and 12 bases lay in between. Germline-derived CDR1 and CDR2 are MGHDK and SYGVNS. The CDR3 loop spans 16 amino acids. Here the CDR3 reads CASSEFSLARTDTQYF. As DNA, the CDR3 is TGTGCCAGCAGTGAATTCAGCCTGGCCCGCACAGATACGCAGTATTTT.

This clonotype was observed a few times. CDR3 protein: CAWSRDRVGKNIQYF. The CDR3 DNA follows: TGTGCCTGGAGTCGGGACAGGGTTGGCAAAAACATTCAGTACTTC. V and J are TRBV30 and TRBJ2-4; 9 bases agree with TRBD1. Germline assignment: CDR1 GTSNPN and CDR2 SVGIG (reference sequence). J gave up 3 bases and V 2 bases, and 5 bases lay outside the gene matches. This CDR3 is 15 amino acids long.

Ten or more counts support this clonotype. This sequence may be a read error, since a much larger clone differs from it by one base. This chain's CDR3 is CASSFDNNQPQHF. The CDR3 region has the DNA TGTGCCAGCAGCTTCGACAACAATCAGCCCCAGCATTTT. The chain recombines TRBV7-2 with TRBJ1-5; D unclear. V lost 3 bases and J 3 bases, leaving 6 bases between the germline ends. The CDR3 has 13 amino acids. Germline lookup yields CDR1 SGHTA and CDR2 FQGNSA. The full variable domain, with the rest looked up from reference TRBV7-2 and TRBJ1-5, is GAGVSQSPSNKVTEKGKDVELRCDPISGHTALYWYRQSLGQGLEFLIYFQGNSAPDKSGLPSDRFSAERTGGSVSTLTIQRTQQEDSAVYLCASSFDNNQPQHFGDGTRLSIL.

This clonotype was seen many times. This chain links TRBV28 with TRBJ1-5, with a weak D call TRBD1 (6 bases). This CDR3 is built from 15 residues. The V end was cut by 5 bases, the J end by 2 bases, with 13 bases between. The germline CDR1 and CDR2 sequences are MDHEN and SYDVKM. As DNA, the CDR3 is TGTGCCAGCAGTCTCAGGGGTAGGGGCAATCAGCCCCAGCATTTT. Amino acids: CASSLRGRGNQPQHF.

This clonotype has at least ten counts. The chain carries TRBV6-1 and TRBJ1-5; 7 bases line up with TRBD1. Germline V gene sequence: CDR1 MNHNS, CDR2 SASEGT. The CDR3 covers 14 residues. J was trimmed by 6 bases and V by 6 bases; bases with no gene match: 8. This CDR3 reads CASSLTGPGQPQHF. The DNA of the CDR3 is TGTGCCAGCAGCCTGACAGGGCCTGGTCAGCCCCAGCATTTT.

This clonotype was counted ten times or more. J is TRBJ2-1 and V is TRBV7-2; 9 bases align to TRBD2. The junction had 18 bases not matched to a gene; V was cut back by 4 bases and J by 14 bases. This CDR3 is 16 amino acids long. The germline CDR1 and CDR2 sequences are SGHTA and FQGNSA. This CDR3 reads CASSSPEISGGHGKFF. CDR3 DNA: TGTGCCAGCAGCTCACCCGAGATTAGCGGGGGACACGGGAAGTTCTTC.